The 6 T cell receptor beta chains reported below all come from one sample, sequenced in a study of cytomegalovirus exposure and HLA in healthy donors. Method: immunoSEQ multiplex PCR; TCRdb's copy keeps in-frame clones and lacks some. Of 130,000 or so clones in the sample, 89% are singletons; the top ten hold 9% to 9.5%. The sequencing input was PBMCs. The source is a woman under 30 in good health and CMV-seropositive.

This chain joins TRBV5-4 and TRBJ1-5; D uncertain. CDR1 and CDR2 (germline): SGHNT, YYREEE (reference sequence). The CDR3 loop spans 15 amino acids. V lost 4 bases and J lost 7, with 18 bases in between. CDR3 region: CASSPTPDITQPQHF. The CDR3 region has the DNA TGTGCCAGCAGCCCTACCCCCGACATAACCCAGCCCCAGCATTTT.

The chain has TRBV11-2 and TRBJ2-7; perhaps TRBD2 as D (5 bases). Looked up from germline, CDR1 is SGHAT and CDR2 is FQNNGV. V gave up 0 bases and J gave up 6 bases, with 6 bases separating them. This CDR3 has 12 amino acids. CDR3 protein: CASSLDGLEQYF. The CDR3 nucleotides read TGTGCCAGCAGCTTAGATGGACTCGAGCAGTACTTC.

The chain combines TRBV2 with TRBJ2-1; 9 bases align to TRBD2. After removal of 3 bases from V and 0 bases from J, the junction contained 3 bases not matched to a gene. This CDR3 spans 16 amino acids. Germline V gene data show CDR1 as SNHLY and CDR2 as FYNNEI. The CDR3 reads CASSEAGGRSYNEQFF. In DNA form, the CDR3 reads TGTGCCAGCAGTGAGGCGGGGGGGCGCTCCTACAATGAGCAGTTCTTC.

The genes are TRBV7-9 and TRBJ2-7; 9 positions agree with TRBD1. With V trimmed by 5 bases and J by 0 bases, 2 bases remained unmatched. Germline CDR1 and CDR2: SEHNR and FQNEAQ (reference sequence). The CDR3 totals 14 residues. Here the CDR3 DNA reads TGTGCCAGCAGCGGACAGGGGAGCTCCTACGAGCAGTACTTC. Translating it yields CASSGQGSSYEQYF.

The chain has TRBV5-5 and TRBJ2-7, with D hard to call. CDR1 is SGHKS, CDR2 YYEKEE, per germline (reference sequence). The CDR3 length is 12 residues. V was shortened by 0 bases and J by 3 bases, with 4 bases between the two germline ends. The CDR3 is CASSLDGYEQYF. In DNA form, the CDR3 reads TGTGCCAGCAGCTTGGACGGCTACGAGCAGTACTTC.

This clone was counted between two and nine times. The DNA of the CDR3 is TGTGCCAGCAGCTTGGGGACAAACACCTATGGCTACACCTTC. As protein: CASSLGTNTYGYTF. The rearrangement links TRBV5-4 to TRBJ1-2, with a possible D match to TRBD1 (5 bases). This CDR3 contains 14 residues. Germline CDR1 is SGHNT and CDR2 is YYREEE (reference sequence). V shed 0 bases and J shed 4 bases, with 10 bases lying between them.